The T cell receptor (beta chain) described here comes from a study of blood T cell repertoires in COVID-19. On the study more broadly: Both acute and convalescent COVID-19 samples were obtained from the United States, Italy and Spain.

Sequencing used immunoSEQ multiplex PCR; TCRdb keeps in-frame clones, though not all of them. This sample has approximately 280,000 clones; 80% to 90% occur once, and the top ten carry 8% to 13%. Trimming took off 3 bases at V and 1 base at J, with 7 bases between the two ends. The CDR3 sequence is 14 residues long. In germline, CDR1 is KGHSH, CDR2 LQKENI. The chain has TRBV18 and TRBJ2-1; D is possibly TRBD2 (5 bases). Material: peripheral blood. The receptor comes from a woman aged 70-85 years with acute or convalescent COVID-19. CDR3 protein: CASSPGRSYNEQFF. For the CDR3, the DNA is TGTGCCAGCTCACCGGGGAGATCCTACAATGAGCAGTTCTTC.